This is a list of T cell receptor beta chains from one sample in a study of cytomegalovirus exposure and HLA in healthy donors. Some clones are missing from TCRdb's copy, which holds only in-frame ones; the method was immunoSEQ multiplex PCR. The sample lists approximately 150,000 clones; 70% to 85% were seen once. Source material: PBMCs. These receptors originate from a male donor in good health and CMV-seronegative. Each CDR3 is given without its conserved first and last residue. D genes are given only for firm matches. Expanded clones get a size class; other rows say once, few or many, or leave the size out.

cdr3_aa	d_call	v_call	j_call	clone_size	cdr3_length
ASSYSTGKSETQY	TRBD1	TRBV6-6	TRBJ2-5	NA	13
ASSLWGGAGDTQY	NA	TRBV7-8	TRBJ2-3	NA	13
ASSPVGYEQY	NA	TRBV18	TRBJ2-7	few	10
ASSYSAGTSGPEQY	TRBD2	TRBV5-1	TRBJ2-7	NA	14
ASSPGTGGFIGNTIY	TRBD1	TRBV28	TRBJ1-3	NA	15
ASSLRGRTDTQY	NA	TRBV7-2	TRBJ2-3	NA	12
ATKLQGLNNSPLH	NA	TRBV19	TRBJ1-6	NA	13
ASSLGGGPTEGEQF	NA	TRBV11-2	TRBJ2-1	NA	14
ASSLGAGDYEQY	NA	TRBV5-5	TRBJ2-7	NA	12
ASSLGPGGSGGLGF	NA	TRBV7-2	TRBJ2-1	NA	14
ASSLGLEDETQY	TRBD2	TRBV4-1	TRBJ2-5	NA	12
ASSPGGLAGGSREQY	TRBD2	TRBV5-1	TRBJ2-5	few	15
ASSLAVMRGRETQY	TRBD1	TRBV5-6	TRBJ2-5	NA	14
ASSPRTGVNTEAF	TRBD1	TRBV18	TRBJ1-1	NA	13
ASSSGTSRTQY	TRBD2	TRBV28	TRBJ2-5	once	11
AISEGTSYEQY	TRBD2	TRBV10-3	TRBJ2-7	few	11
ASSREGDYTDTQY	NA	TRBV11-3	TRBJ2-3	few	13
ASSMRRQGIGASTDTQY	TRBD1	TRBV19	TRBJ2-3	NA	17
ASSYPGTSGSNEQF	TRBD2	TRBV6-5	TRBJ2-1	NA	14
ASSQSRDSGYEQY	TRBD1	TRBV7-9	TRBJ2-7	NA	13
ASSHAGTGVYEQY	TRBD1	TRBV14	TRBJ2-7	NA	13
ASSLPGGRETQY	TRBD2	TRBV5-1	TRBJ2-5	NA	12